The present TCR beta chain was sequenced within a study of OX40 agonist ivuxolimab in advanced cancers. Libraries were prepared by immunoSEQ multiplex PCR; TCRdb keeps only in-frame clonotypes and omits some of them. The sample contains 80,000 to 100,000 clones, approximately 86% of which appear only once. CDR1 and CDR2 (germline): SNHLY, FYNNEI. This CDR3 is 14 amino acids long. V was clipped by 5 bases and J by 4 bases, with 14 bases between them. Sequencing was performed on CD4+ or CD8+ T cells sorted from blood, taken in a trial of the OX40 agonist ivuxolimab. The receptor's source is an adult with an advanced solid tumor such as melanoma, head and neck, liver or kidney cancer. The rearrangement links TRBV2 to TRBJ1-2; no clear D gene. The CDR3 DNA sequence: TGTGCCAGCAGTAGCTTGACTGTGCTCTATGGCTACACCTTC. It is translated as CASSSLTVLYGYTF. The full variable domain, its missing parts supplied by reference TRBV2 and TRBJ1-2, is EPEVTQTPSHQVTQMGQEVILRCVPISNHLYFYWYRQILGQKVEFLVSFYNNEISEKSEIFDDQFSVERPDGSNFTLKIRSTKLEDSAMYFCASSSLTVLYGYTFGSGTRLTVV.